This paragraph covers one T cell receptor (beta chain) sequence. These data belong to a study of T cell changes during pregnancy in multiple sclerosis. Trimming removed 7 bases from V and 1 base from J; junction bases left unmatched: 5. The germline CDR1 and CDR2 sequences are SQVTM and ANQGSEA. The CDR3 loop spans 13 amino acids. The assay was immunoSEQ multiplex PCR, and TCRdb's table has in-frame clones only and misses some. The table shows tens of thousands of clones, with roughly 93% occurring only once. The J gene is TRBJ2-7, the V gene TRBV29-1, with 9 nucleotides matching TRBD1. The source of this sequence is a female donor with multiple sclerosis, enrolled in a pregnancy study. Sequenced here: peripheral blood, sampled after pregnancy. CDR3 in amino acids: CSATGGASYEQYF. The CDR3 nucleotides read TGCAGCGCTACAGGGGGCGCATCCTACGAGCAGTACTTC.